This TCR beta chain is from a study of T cell responses to AZD1222 COVID-19 vaccine. Data came from immunoSEQ multiplex PCR; TCRdb stores just in-frame clones and leaves some out. The sample holds 140,000 to 150,000 clones; 92% are singletons and the top ten take 3.5% to 4.5%. Germline V CDR1 and CDR2: SGHKS, YYEKEE (reference sequence). This CDR3 has 14 residues. V lost 6 bases to trimming and J lost 5 bases, with 18 bases between them. This chain connects TRBV5-5 to TRBJ2-7; no clear D. This TCR derives from an adult in good health. The source was peripheral blood, collected on day 0 of AZD1222 vaccination. The CDR3 coding sequence is TGTGCCAGCACCATGACCAGAGTAACTCACGAGCAGTACTTC. This encodes CASTMTRVTHEQYF.